What follows are 8 T cell receptor beta chains derived from one specimen sequenced in a study of blood T cells in healthy people across ages (dated by TCRdb to between 2015 and 2016). The library was built by means of 5' RACE. For sequencing, an Illumina HiSeq 2500 was employed. The second PCR ran for about 6 to 12 cycles and used a J-beta primer mix along with a sample-barcoded 5' primer. Using fastp trimming at Q25 and MiXCR clonotype assembly, TCRdb reanalyzed the public sequencing data and kept in-frame beta chains. Under each unique CDR3 protein, matching rows form one entry showing the most common genes and DNA. The sample includes hundreds of thousands of distinct CDR3 sequences, with under 65% observed a single time. Jointly, the top ten make up about 14% of the sample. Material for sequencing was blood. These receptors were collected from a woman older than 75 in good health.

The chain uses TRBV29-1 and TRBJ1-1; D uncertain. This CDR3 comprises 13 residues. Trimming stripped 1 base from V and 4 bases from J, with 10 bases between. CDR1 is SQVTM and CDR2 is ANQGSEA in the germline V gene. The CDR3 spells CSVEVTLSTEAFF. The CDR3 bases are TGCAGCGTTGAAGTGACCCTGAGCACTGAAGCTTTCTTT.

The V gene is TRBV29-1, the J gene TRBJ2-1, with D possibly matching TRBD2 (6 bases). Germline CDR1 is SQVTM and CDR2 is ANQGSEA. V was pared by 8 bases and J by 8 bases, with 13 bases between. The CDR3 has 11 residues. The CDR3 region is CSSGSGYEQFF. The CDR3 coding sequence is TGCAGCAGCGGGTCGGGGTATGAGCAGTTCTTC.

The chain uses TRBV9 and TRBJ2-6; unclear D gene. The CDR3 contains 15 residues. The ends were cut back, 4 bases at V and 4 bases at J, with 12 bases in the middle. Germline V gives CDR1 SGDLS, CDR2 YYNGEE. In DNA, the CDR3 is TGTGCCAGCAGCCCCGGCGCGCTCGGGGCCAACGTCCTGACTTTC. Translation: CASSPGALGANVLTF. The full variable domain, with the rest looked up from reference TRBV9 and TRBJ2-6, is DSGVTQTPKHLITATGQRVTLRCSPRSGDLSVYWYQQSLDQGLQFLIQYYNGEERAKGNILERFSAQQFPDLHSELNLSSLELGDSALYFCASSPGALGANVLTFGAGSRLTVL.

This clonotype showed up many times. CDR3: CASSVGPYNEQFF. CDR3 nucleotide sequence: TGTGCCAGCAGTGTTGGGCCCTACAATGAGCAGTTCTTC. The chain recombines TRBV2 with TRBJ2-1; D is unclear. In germline, CDR1 is SNHLY, CDR2 FYNNEI. Trimming shortened V by 4 bases and J by 2 bases, and 6 bases separated the two germline ends. CDR3 size: 13 residues.

This sequence joins TRBV25-1 and TRBJ2-1; D assignment may be TRBD1 or TRBD2 (5 bases each). The CDR3 totals 13 residues. V was pared by 8 bases and J by 8 bases, with 16 bases between. Germline V gene sequence: CDR1 MGHDK, CDR2 SYGVNS. The chain's CDR3 is CASRSGGFDEQFF. CDR3 sequence (DNA): TGTGCCAGCCGCAGTGGGGGTTTCGATGAGCAGTTCTTC.

There are many counts of this clonotype. The chain employs TRBV9 and TRBJ2-5; TRBD2 is a possible D gene (5 bases). Germline V CDR1 and CDR2: SGDLS, YYNGEE. Between the trimmed V and J ends, which lost 4 bases and 5 bases, there was a span of 21 bases. This CDR3 comprises 16 residues. In DNA form, the CDR3 reads TGTGCCAGCAGCCCCAAAGAAGAGGGCATCCGCGAGACCCAGTACTTC. It is translated as CASSPKEEGIRETQYF.

Regarding this clonotype: An end of the junction differs from the germline gene, which may be a read error. This chain links TRBV11-2 with TRBJ1-1, with TRBD1 as a possible D gene (5 bases). Germline V CDR1 and CDR2: SGHAT, FQNNGV. The CDR3 length is 17 residues. The CDR3 is CASSLSSGWTMNTEVFF. CDR3 coding DNA: TGTGCCAGCAGCTTATCCTCAGGGTGGACCATGAACACTGAAGTTTTCTTT.

Comment on this clonotype: A much larger clone differs from this one at a single base, so this may be a read error. This chain uses TRBV7-3 with TRBJ2-3, with 7 positions matching TRBD2. Germline lookup yields CDR1 SGHTA and CDR2 FQGTGA. This CDR3 is built from 14 residues. The CDR3 is CTSSRRESSDTQYF. As DNA, the CDR3 is TGTACCAGCAGCAGGCGGGAGAGCTCAGATACGCAGTATTTT. Combining the CDR3 with reference TRBV7-3 and TRBJ2-3 gives the whole variable domain GAGVSQTPSNKVTEKGKYVELRCDPISGHTALYWYRQSLGQGPEFLIYFQGTGAADDSGLPNDRFFAVRPEGSVSTLKIQRTERGDSAVYLCTSSRRESSDTQYFGPGTRLTVL.